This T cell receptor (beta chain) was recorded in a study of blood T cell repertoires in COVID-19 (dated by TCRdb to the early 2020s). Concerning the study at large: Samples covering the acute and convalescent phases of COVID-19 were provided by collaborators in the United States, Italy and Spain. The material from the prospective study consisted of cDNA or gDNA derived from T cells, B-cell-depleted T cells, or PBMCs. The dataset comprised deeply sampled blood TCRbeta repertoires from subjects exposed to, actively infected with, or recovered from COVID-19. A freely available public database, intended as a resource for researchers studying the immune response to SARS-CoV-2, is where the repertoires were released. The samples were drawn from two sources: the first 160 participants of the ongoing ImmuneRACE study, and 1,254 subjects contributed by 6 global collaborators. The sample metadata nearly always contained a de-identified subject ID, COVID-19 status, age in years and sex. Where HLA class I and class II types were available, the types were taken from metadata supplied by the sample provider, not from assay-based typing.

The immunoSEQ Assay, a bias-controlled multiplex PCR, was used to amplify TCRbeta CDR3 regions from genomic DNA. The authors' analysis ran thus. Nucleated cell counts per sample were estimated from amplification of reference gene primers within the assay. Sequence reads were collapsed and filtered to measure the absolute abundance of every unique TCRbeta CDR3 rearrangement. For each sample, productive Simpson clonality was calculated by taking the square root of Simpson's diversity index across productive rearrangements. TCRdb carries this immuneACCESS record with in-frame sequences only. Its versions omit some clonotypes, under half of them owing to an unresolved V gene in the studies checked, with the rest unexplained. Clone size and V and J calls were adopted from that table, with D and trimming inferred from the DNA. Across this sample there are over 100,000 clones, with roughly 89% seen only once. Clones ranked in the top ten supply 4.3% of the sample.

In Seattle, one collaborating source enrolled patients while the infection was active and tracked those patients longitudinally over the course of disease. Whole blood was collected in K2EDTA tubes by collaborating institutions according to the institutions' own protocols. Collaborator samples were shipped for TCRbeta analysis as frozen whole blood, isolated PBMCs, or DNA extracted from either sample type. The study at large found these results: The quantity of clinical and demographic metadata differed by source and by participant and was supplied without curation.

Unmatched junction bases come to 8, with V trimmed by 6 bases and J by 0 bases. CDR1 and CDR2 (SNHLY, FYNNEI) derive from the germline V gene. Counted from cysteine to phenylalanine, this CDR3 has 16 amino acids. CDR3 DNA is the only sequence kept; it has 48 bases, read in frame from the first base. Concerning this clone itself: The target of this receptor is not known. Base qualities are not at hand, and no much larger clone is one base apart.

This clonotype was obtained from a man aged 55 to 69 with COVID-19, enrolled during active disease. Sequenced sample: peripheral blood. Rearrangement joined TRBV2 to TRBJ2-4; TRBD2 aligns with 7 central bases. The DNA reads TGTGCCAGCAGGGAGACTAGCCTCCTAGCCAAAAACATTCAGTACTTC. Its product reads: CASRETSLLAKNIQYF.